This TCR beta chain was captured by sequencing in a study of T cell repertoires in cytomegalovirus infection. Study in general: Public TCR beta signatures indicated both CMV infection and matching HLA type. Broader study findings: Summed frequency of public TCR beta families distinguished CMV carriers with the relevant HLA. The response measured ex vivo was dominated by TCR beta clonotypes (HLA-C-restricted and CMV-specific).

Points on this clonotype: Its antigen is unidentified.

TCRdb re-called the reads through MiXCR, storing one row per CDR3 protein. The sample records some 500,000 distinct CDR3 sequences, 40% being singletons. Trimming shortened V by 5 bases and J by 2 bases, and 13 bases separated the two germline ends. The CDR3 loop spans 16 amino acids. Germline-derived CDR1 and CDR2 are MDHEN and SYDVKM. Sequences were derived from cultured PBMCs, sampled from culture after CMV antigen stimulation. The sequence came from a human donor in good health (CMV status not recorded). Some clones in this sample may be carry-over from other donors' samples. The chain uses TRBV28 and TRBJ2-6, with D possibly matching TRBD1 (6 bases). Here the CDR3 DNA reads TGTGCCAGCAGTGACCAACAGGGCGCTGGGGCCAACGTCCTGACTTTC. This gives the protein CASSDQQGAGANVLTF. The full variable domain, its missing parts supplied by reference TRBV28 and TRBJ2-6, is DVKVTQSSRYLVKRTGEKVFLECVQDMDHENMFWYRQDPGLGLRLIYFSYDVKMKEKGDIPEGYSVSREKKERFSLILESASTNQTSMYLCASSDQQGAGANVLTFGAGSRLTVL.